This TCR beta chain was obtained from a study of OX40 agonist ivuxolimab in advanced cancers. Study-wide context: Dosing consisted of intravenous ivuxolimab at 0.01 to 10 mg/kg every 2 weeks. Findings and caveats of the study: Clones of CD4+ and CD8+ blood T cells grew by week 6 at doses of 0.1 to 3.0 mg/kg.

Profiling relied on immunoSEQ multiplex PCR, and the TCRdb table lists in-frame clones only, not all of them. The data hold under 75,000 clones, with around 90% observed a single time. V lost 3 bases to trimming and J lost 1 base, with 6 bases between them. The germline V gene has CDR1 MNHEY and CDR2 SMNVEV (reference sequence). CDR3 length: 13 amino acids. Worth noting for this clone: The antigen is not known. The same CDR3 is also encoded by other DNA sequences in this sample.

The specimen was CD4+ or CD8+ T cells sorted from blood, collected in a trial of the OX40 agonist ivuxolimab. The V gene is TRBV27, the J gene TRBJ1-1, with D unresolved. The source is an adult with an advanced solid tumor such as melanoma, head and neck, liver or kidney cancer. The CDR3 coding sequence is TGTGCCAGCAGTTTCAGCCCGAACACTGAAGCTTTCTTT. As protein: CASSFSPNTEAFF.